This T cell receptor (beta chain) appears in the sequencing data of a study of vaccination effects on CD4 cells after COVID-19. Across the study: Both late and early after vaccination, a few convalescent patients were sampled. Roughly 2.1 million PBMC per well received around 9.3 IU/ml IL-2 and approximately 9.2 ug/ml peptides in culture.

This clone was picked up a small number of times. What it binds is unknown. Sequencing was performed with immunoSEQ multiplex PCR; in TCRdb, only in-frame clones are kept and a portion is missing. The data contain approximately 40,000 clones, 76% of them seen just once; the ten biggest clones take up 3% to 4.5%. Cells that had been cultured for ten to eleven days were the source of isolated CD4+ T cells. Their SARS-CoV-2 infection, verified by PCR, occurred between March and December 2020. Participants were vaccinated with two doses of either the BNT162b2 or mRNA-1273 vaccine. CDR1 is KGHDR and CDR2 is SFDVKD in the germline V gene. The CDR3 covers 15 residues. V was pared by 4 bases and J by 0 bases, with 10 bases between.

V is TRBV24-1 and J is TRBJ2-3, with TRBD1 as a possible D gene (6 bases). The sample in question was CD4+ T cells from PBMCs cultured without peptide, obtained after COVID-19 vaccination. The source of this sequence is a human donor who had a prior SARS-CoV-2 infection. In DNA, the CDR3 is TGTGCCACCAGTGAGAGGGACACTAGCACAGATACGCAGTATTTT. Its translation is CATSERDTSTDTQYF.